This TCR beta chain was recovered during a study of cytomegalovirus exposure and HLA in healthy donors. V was cut by 5 bases and J by 5 bases, with 14 bases left in between. Germline CDR1 and CDR2: SGHAT and FQDESV (reference sequence). This CDR3 is 14 amino acids long. Notes on this clone: What it recognizes is unknown.

Study outcomes and limitations: Certain sequence variants were highly shared and formed a cluster, and this cluster was likely a sequencing artifact.

It was with 60 Vbeta and 13 Jbeta primers that the PCR ran. Repertoires were generated with immunoSEQ multiplex PCR, while TCRdb's copy carries only in-frame clones and drops some. There are 100,000 to 140,000 clones in the sample; around 76% occur only once, and 2% to 3% lies in the top ten. The sequencing sample was made of PBMCs. The rearrangement joins TRBV11-1 to TRBJ2-3; TRBD1 might be the D (5 bases). The TCR sequence derives from a young man in good health and CMV-seropositive. Written as DNA, the CDR3 is TGTGCCAGCAGCGACGACTGGGGCGGAGATACGCAGTATTTT. Its protein product is CASSDDWGGDTQYF. The complete variable domain, with remaining parts taken from reference TRBV11-1 and TRBJ2-3, reads EAEVAQSPRYKITEKSQAVAFWCDPISGHATLYWYRQILGQGPELLVQFQDESVVDDSQLPKDRFSAERLKGVDSTLKIQPAELGDSAMYLCASSDDWGGDTQYFGPGTRLTVL.